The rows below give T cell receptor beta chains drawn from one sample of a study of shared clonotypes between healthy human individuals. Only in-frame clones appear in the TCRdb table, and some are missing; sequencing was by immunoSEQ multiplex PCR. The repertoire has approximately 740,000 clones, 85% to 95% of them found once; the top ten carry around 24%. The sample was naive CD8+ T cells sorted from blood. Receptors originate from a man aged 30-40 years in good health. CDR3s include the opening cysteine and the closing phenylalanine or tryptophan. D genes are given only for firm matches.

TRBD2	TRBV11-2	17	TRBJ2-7	TGTGCCAGCAGCTTAGCCCCGGGACTAGCGGGACCATACGAGCAGTACTTC	CASSLAPGLAGPYEQYF
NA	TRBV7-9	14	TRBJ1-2	TGTGCCAGCAGCTTAAAGGGAGGGGAGGATGGCTACACCTTC	CASSLKGGEDGYTF
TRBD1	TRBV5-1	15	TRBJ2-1	TGCGCCAGCAGCTCAACCGACAGGGGGAGCAATGAGCAGTTCTTC	CASSSTDRGSNEQFF
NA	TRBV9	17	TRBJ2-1	TGTGCCAGCAGCGTCAAACTAGAAAGGAGCTCCTACAATGAGCAGTTCTTC	CASSVKLERSSYNEQFF
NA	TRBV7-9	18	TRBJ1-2	TGTGCCAGCAGCTATATTGGATCTCCCAGTGTTCTCGAAGGTGGCTACACCTTC	CASSYIGSPSVLEGGYTF
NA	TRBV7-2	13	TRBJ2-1	TGTGCCAGCAGCCTGACTAGTCACAATGAGCAGTTCTTC	CASSLTSHNEQFF
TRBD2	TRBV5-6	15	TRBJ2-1	TGTGCCAGCAGCCAGACTAGCGGGAACTACAATGAGCAGTTCTTC	CASSQTSGNYNEQFF
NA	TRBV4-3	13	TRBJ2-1	TGCGCCAGCAGCCAAGCCAGTGTTCATGAGCAGTTCTTC	CASSQASVHEQFF
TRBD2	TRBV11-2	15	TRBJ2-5	TGTGCCAGCACCAAAAATAAACTAGCGGAAGAGACCCAGTACTTC	CASTKNKLAEETQYF
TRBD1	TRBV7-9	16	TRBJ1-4	TGTGCCAGCAGCTCGCGGAGGGGGCCTGAAGGTGAAAAACTGTTTTTT	CASSSRRGPEGEKLFF